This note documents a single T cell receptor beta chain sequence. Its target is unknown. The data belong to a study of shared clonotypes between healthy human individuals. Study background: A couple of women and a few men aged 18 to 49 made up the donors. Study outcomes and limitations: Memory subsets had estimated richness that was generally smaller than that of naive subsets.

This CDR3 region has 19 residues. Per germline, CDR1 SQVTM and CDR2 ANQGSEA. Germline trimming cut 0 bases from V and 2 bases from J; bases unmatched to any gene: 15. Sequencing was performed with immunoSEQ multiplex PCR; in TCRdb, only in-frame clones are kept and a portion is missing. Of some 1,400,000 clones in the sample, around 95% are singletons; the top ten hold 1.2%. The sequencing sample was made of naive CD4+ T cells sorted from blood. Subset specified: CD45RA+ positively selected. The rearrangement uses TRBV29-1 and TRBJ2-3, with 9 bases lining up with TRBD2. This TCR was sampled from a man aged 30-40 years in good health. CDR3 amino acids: CSVEDPDKVLAGFTDTQYF. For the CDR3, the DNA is TGCAGCGTTGAAGATCCCGATAAAGTGCTAGCGGGATTCACAGATACGCAGTATTTT.